This T cell receptor (beta chain) was recorded in a study of blood T cell repertoires in COVID-19. Across the study: The samples span acute and convalescent COVID-19 from the United States, Italy and Spain.

In the source study's methods: By means of reference gene primer amplification, nucleated cell counts were estimated. Sequenced by immunoSEQ multiplex PCR; TCRdb stores in-frame clones only, minus some. Clone size and V and J calls were adopted from that table, with D and trimming inferred from the DNA. Of 53,000 or so clones in the sample, roughly 80% were seen once. The V and J ends lost 3 bases and 2 bases respectively, with 10 bases between them. Germline CDR1 reads LNHDA; CDR2 reads SQIVND (reference sequence). The CDR3 sequence is 15 residues long. This sequence was found in a man in his 70s with active COVID-19. Sequenced material: peripheral blood. The V gene is TRBV19, the J gene TRBJ1-4; perhaps TRBD1 as D (6 bases). CDR3 in amino acids: CASSIQGITNEKLFF. The CDR3 coding sequence is TGTGCCAGTAGTATCCAGGGGATTACTAATGAAAAACTGTTTTTT.